These T cell receptor beta chains were read from a single sample in a study of PD-1 blockade in classical Hodgkin lymphoma. Clones were sequenced by immunoSEQ multiplex PCR, and TCRdb holds only the in-frame ones, with some missing. The table has about 50,000 clones, about 75% seen once. The sequencing here drew on peripheral blood mononuclear cells (PBMCs), taken before the fourth cycle of nivolumab. Receptors originate from a human donor with classical Hodgkin lymphoma. Each CDR3 is given with its conserved first and last residue. D genes are given only for firm matches. The size entry is marked missing in some rows and otherwise reads once, few, many or a size class.

abundance: once; j_gene: TRBJ2-1; d_gene: TRBD2; v_gene: TRBV9; CDR3nt: TGTGCCAGCAGCTTACTAGCGGGAACCGTCTACAATGAGCAGTTCTTC; CDR3aa: CASSLLAGTVYNEQFF
abundance: -; j_gene: TRBJ2-6; d_gene: TRBD2; v_gene: TRBV19; CDR3nt: TGTGCCAGTAGGGCGGGAGGGGCTGGGGCCAACGTCCTGACTTTC; CDR3aa: CASRAGGAGANVLTF
abundance: -; j_gene: TRBJ2-5; d_gene: -; v_gene: TRBV19; CDR3nt: TGTGCCAGTAGTATAATCGGCAGCCAGGAGACCCAGTACTTC; CDR3aa: CASSIIGSQETQYF
abundance: once; j_gene: TRBJ1-1; d_gene: -; v_gene: TRBV4-3; CDR3nt: TGCGCCAGCAGCCTTGGGCGAGGTAGCACTGAAGCTTTCTTT; CDR3aa: CASSLGRGSTEAFF
abundance: -; j_gene: TRBJ2-6; d_gene: TRBD1; v_gene: TRBV5-1; CDR3nt: TGCGCCAGCAAAGACTCGGGACAGTTCTCTGGGGCCAACGTCCTGACTTTC; CDR3aa: CASKDSGQFSGANVLTF
abundance: -; j_gene: TRBJ2-3; d_gene: -; v_gene: TRBV28; CDR3nt: TGTGCCAGCAGTTCTCAAGGTCGTACGCAGTATTTT; CDR3aa: CASSSQGRTQYF
abundance: -; j_gene: TRBJ2-7; d_gene: -; v_gene: TRBV15; CDR3nt: TGTGCCACCAGCAGAGAAGGCGGGGCATCCTACGAGCAGTACTTC; CDR3aa: CATSREGGASYEQYF
abundance: -; j_gene: TRBJ2-1; d_gene: -; v_gene: TRBV11-2; CDR3nt: TGTGCCAGCAGCTTCTTGGGGGGAGACAATGAGCAGTTCTTC; CDR3aa: CASSFLGGDNEQFF
abundance: -; j_gene: TRBJ1-4; d_gene: -; v_gene: TRBV6-5; CDR3nt: TGTGCCAGCAGTGAAAGGGGGAGGGAAAAACTGTTTTTT; CDR3aa: CASSERGREKLFF
abundance: -; j_gene: TRBJ2-7; d_gene: TRBD1; v_gene: TRBV30; CDR3nt: TGTGCCTGGAGTACGGGACAGGGGGACTCCTACGAGCAGTACTTC; CDR3aa: CAWSTGQGDSYEQYF
abundance: -; j_gene: TRBJ2-3; d_gene: TRBD2; v_gene: TRBV10-3; CDR3nt: TGTGCCATCAGTTTACGACCTCTAGCGGGAGGGCCTGCAGATACGCAGTATTTT; CDR3aa: CAISLRPLAGGPADTQYF
abundance: -; j_gene: TRBJ1-5; d_gene: -; v_gene: TRBV6-5; CDR3nt: TGTGCCAGCAGGGGTCCAGCCCTTAGCAATCAGCCCCAGCATTTT; CDR3aa: CASRGPALSNQPQHF
abundance: -; j_gene: TRBJ2-3; d_gene: TRBD2; v_gene: TRBV5-1; CDR3nt: TGCGCCAGCAGCTCCAATCCTAGCGGGGGCACCACAGATACGCAGTATTTT; CDR3aa: CASSSNPSGGTTDTQYF
abundance: -; j_gene: TRBJ2-1; d_gene: TRBD2; v_gene: TRBV18; CDR3nt: TGTGCCACCACACGAATCGCGTTGACTAGCGGGTACAATGAGCAGTTCTTC; CDR3aa: CATTRIALTSGYNEQFF
abundance: few; j_gene: TRBJ1-1; d_gene: TRBD1; v_gene: TRBV7-2; CDR3nt: TGTGCCAGCAGCTCCCGGACAGGGGTGAACACTGAAGCTTTCTTT; CDR3aa: CASSSRTGVNTEAFF
abundance: few; j_gene: TRBJ1-5; d_gene: -; v_gene: TRBV27; CDR3nt: TGTGCCAGCAGTTTATCGGCCGGAGGACAGCCCCAGCATTTT; CDR3aa: CASSLSAGGQPQHF
abundance: few; j_gene: TRBJ2-3; d_gene: -; v_gene: TRBV2; CDR3nt: TGTGCCAGCAGTACGTTCGTCACAGATACGCAGTATTTT; CDR3aa: CASSTFVTDTQYF
abundance: -; j_gene: TRBJ2-7; d_gene: -; v_gene: TRBV4-1; CDR3nt: TGCGCCAGCAGTCCCGGGGGGCGGGAGTACATCTACGAGCAGTACTTC; CDR3aa: CASSPGGREYIYEQYF
abundance: -; j_gene: TRBJ2-6; d_gene: -; v_gene: TRBV27; CDR3nt: TGTGCCAGCAGTTTAAAGCCAGGCCCAGCTGGGGCCAACGTCCTGACTTTC; CDR3aa: CASSLKPGPAGANVLTF
abundance: -; j_gene: TRBJ2-1; d_gene: -; v_gene: TRBV7-8; CDR3nt: TGTGCCAGCAGCTCCACCGGGGGTAGCTCCGGGGATGAGCAGTTCTTC; CDR3aa: CASSSTGGSSGDEQFF
abundance: -; j_gene: TRBJ2-2; d_gene: -; v_gene: TRBV27; CDR3nt: TGTGCCAGCAGTTTCGGCTCGGCCGGGGAGCTGTTTTTT; CDR3aa: CASSFGSAGELFF
abundance: -; j_gene: TRBJ2-5; d_gene: -; v_gene: TRBV7-9; CDR3nt: TGTGCCAGCAGCTTAGACAGGGAGCAAGAGACCCAGTACTTC; CDR3aa: CASSLDREQETQYF
abundance: -; j_gene: TRBJ1-2; d_gene: -; v_gene: TRBV28; CDR3nt: TGTGCCAGCATGTCAGGGCAGGGGAATGGCTACACCTTC; CDR3aa: CASMSGQGNGYTF
abundance: -; j_gene: TRBJ1-6; d_gene: -; v_gene: TRBV4-2; CDR3nt: TGTGCCAGCAGCCAAGACAGAGATTCACCCCTCCACTTT; CDR3aa: CASSQDRDSPLHF
abundance: -; j_gene: TRBJ2-3; d_gene: -; v_gene: TRBV11-3; CDR3nt: TGTGCCAGCAGAGAGGGGAAGGGCACAGATACGCAGTATTTT; CDR3aa: CASREGKGTDTQYF
abundance: -; j_gene: TRBJ1-1; d_gene: -; v_gene: TRBV19; CDR3nt: TGTGCCAGTATTCGGGACACAATGAACACTGAAGCTTTCTTT; CDR3aa: CASIRDTMNTEAFF
abundance: -; j_gene: TRBJ2-7; d_gene: TRBD2; v_gene: TRBV2; CDR3nt: TGTGCCAGCAGGCGGGAGGGCCCCTACGAGCAGTACTTC; CDR3aa: CASRREGPYEQYF
abundance: -; j_gene: TRBJ2-7; d_gene: TRBD2; v_gene: TRBV5-6; CDR3nt: TGTGCCAGCACCCAGATAAGTCTAGCGGGAGGGCCACGCTACGAGCAGTACTTC; CDR3aa: CASTQISLAGGPRYEQYF
abundance: -; j_gene: TRBJ2-3; d_gene: -; v_gene: TRBV5-1; CDR3nt: TGCGCCAGCAGCTTTTCGGGCCCAGGCGCAGATACGCAGTATTTT; CDR3aa: CASSFSGPGADTQYF
abundance: -; j_gene: TRBJ2-4; d_gene: -; v_gene: TRBV4-3; CDR3nt: TGCGCCAGCAGCCAAGATCGGGTAGGGGCTGGGGACATTCAGTACTTC; CDR3aa: CASSQDRVGAGDIQYF
abundance: -; j_gene: TRBJ2-5; d_gene: -; v_gene: TRBV7-3; CDR3nt: TGTGCCAGCAGCCCCCAACCAGGGGCTACGCAGACCCAGTACTTC; CDR3aa: CASSPQPGATQTQYF
abundance: -; j_gene: TRBJ2-6; d_gene: -; v_gene: TRBV10-3; CDR3nt: TGTGCCTCCCGGGCTGGGGCCAACGTCCTGACTTTC; CDR3aa: CASRAGANVLTF
abundance: -; j_gene: TRBJ1-1; d_gene: -; v_gene: TRBV7-9; CDR3nt: TGTGCCAGCAGTGAATACGAAGGCACTGAAGCTTTCTTT; CDR3aa: CASSEYEGTEAFF
abundance: -; j_gene: TRBJ2-3; d_gene: -; v_gene: TRBV11-3; CDR3nt: TGTGCCAGCAGCTTAGCCCTAGGAGACACAGATACGCAGTATTTT; CDR3aa: CASSLALGDTDTQYF
abundance: -; j_gene: TRBJ2-7; d_gene: -; v_gene: TRBV7-5; CDR3nt: TGTGCCAGAAGCAGTAGTGGGACAGGGCTCTGGGAGCAGTACTTC; CDR3aa: CARSSSGTGLWEQYF
abundance: -; j_gene: TRBJ1-2; d_gene: -; v_gene: TRBV4-3; CDR3nt: TGCGCCAGCAGCCAAGTATTGGCAGACCTCTATGGCTACACCTTC; CDR3aa: CASSQVLADLYGYTF
abundance: many; j_gene: TRBJ2-1; d_gene: TRBD2; v_gene: TRBV10-1; CDR3nt: TGCGCCAACGAAAGCGGGAGGGCCTCCGATGAGCAGTTCTTC; CDR3aa: CANESGRASDEQFF
abundance: -; j_gene: TRBJ2-7; d_gene: -; v_gene: TRBV28; CDR3nt: TGTGCCAGTGCCTTAGCGGAATCCTACGAGCAGTACTTC; CDR3aa: CASALAESYEQYF
abundance: -; j_gene: TRBJ2-5; d_gene: -; v_gene: TRBV27; CDR3nt: TGTGCCAGCAGTTTTGGGACACGTCAAAAAGAGACCCAGTACTTC; CDR3aa: CASSFGTRQKETQYF
abundance: -; j_gene: TRBJ1-1; d_gene: -; v_gene: TRBV9; CDR3nt: TGTGCCAGCTCCCTTGGGGGAGGGAACACTGAAGCTTTCTTT; CDR3aa: CASSLGGGNTEAFF
abundance: -; j_gene: TRBJ2-1; d_gene: TRBD2; v_gene: TRBV14; CDR3nt: TGTGCCAGCAGCCAAGGGGACGGGAGGGGTGGTTATTACAATGAGCAGTTCTTC; CDR3aa: CASSQGDGRGGYYNEQFF
abundance: -; j_gene: TRBJ2-1; d_gene: TRBD1; v_gene: TRBV5-4; CDR3nt: TGTGCCAGCAGCTTGTTTCCAGGGGGCCAATTCTTC; CDR3aa: CASSLFPGGQFF
abundance: -; j_gene: TRBJ2-3; d_gene: TRBD1; v_gene: TRBV5-1; CDR3nt: TGCGCCAGCAGCCGCGGGGACAGGGGAACTTCAGATACGCAGTATTTT; CDR3aa: CASSRGDRGTSDTQYF
abundance: -; j_gene: TRBJ2-5; d_gene: TRBD2; v_gene: TRBV9; CDR3nt: TGTGCCAGCAGCGTAGAGGGACTAGCGGGAGGCCAGGAGACCCAGTACTTC; CDR3aa: CASSVEGLAGGQETQYF
abundance: -; j_gene: TRBJ1-2; d_gene: -; v_gene: TRBV2; CDR3nt: TGTGCCAGCAGTGAAGGGGGGGTCTATGGCTACACCTTC; CDR3aa: CASSEGGVYGYTF
abundance: -; j_gene: TRBJ1-3; d_gene: -; v_gene: TRBV5-6; CDR3nt: TGTGCCAGCAGTTTCCACGGGTGGTACGGCTCTGGAAACACCATATATTTT; CDR3aa: CASSFHGWYGSGNTIYF
abundance: -; j_gene: TRBJ1-3; d_gene: -; v_gene: TRBV7-9; CDR3nt: TGTGCCAGCACACGGGGGAACTCTGGAAACACCATATATTTT; CDR3aa: CASTRGNSGNTIYF
abundance: once; j_gene: TRBJ2-7; d_gene: -; v_gene: TRBV5-3; CDR3nt: TGTGCCAGAAGGCCTGATGTTCGGGTTAGACTATTCAGCTCCTACGAGCAGTACTTC; CDR3aa: CARRPDVRVRLFSSYEQYF
abundance: few; j_gene: TRBJ2-3; d_gene: -; v_gene: TRBV7-3; CDR3nt: TGTGCCAGCAGCTTAAGTAGGCCAGGAACTACTACAGATACGCAGTATTTT; CDR3aa: CASSLSRPGTTTDTQYF
abundance: -; j_gene: TRBJ2-7; d_gene: TRBD2; v_gene: TRBV4-2; CDR3nt: TGTGCCAGCAGCGAGGGGACTAGCGGGGAGTTTAAAACCTACGAGCAGTACTTC; CDR3aa: CASSEGTSGEFKTYEQYF
abundance: -; j_gene: TRBJ2-5; d_gene: TRBD1; v_gene: TRBV5-6; CDR3nt: TGTGCCAGCAGCCCTACGACAGGGGCGAGTTGGGAGACCCAGTACTTC; CDR3aa: CASSPTTGASWETQYF
abundance: -; j_gene: TRBJ1-4; d_gene: -; v_gene: TRBV19; CDR3nt: TGTGCCAGTAGTACCGGGACCCTTGAAAAACTGTTTTTT; CDR3aa: CASSTGTLEKLFF
abundance: -; j_gene: TRBJ2-5; d_gene: -; v_gene: TRBV15; CDR3nt: TGTGCCACCAGCGGGGACTACCAAGAGACCCAGTACTTC; CDR3aa: CATSGDYQETQYF
abundance: few; j_gene: TRBJ2-7; d_gene: -; v_gene: TRBV6-4; CDR3nt: TGTGCCAGCAGTGATCGGGGTATGCACGAGCAGTACTTC; CDR3aa: CASSDRGMHEQYF
abundance: -; j_gene: TRBJ2-7; d_gene: -; v_gene: TRBV5-6; CDR3nt: TGTGCCAGCAGCTTGAATTTGGGGGCCGATACACCAAGCGAGCAGTACTTC; CDR3aa: CASSLNLGADTPSEQYF
abundance: -; j_gene: TRBJ2-1; d_gene: -; v_gene: TRBV4-1; CDR3nt: TGCGCCAGCAGCCAAAATTATGAGCAGTTCTTC; CDR3aa: CASSQNYEQFF
abundance: few; j_gene: TRBJ1-1; d_gene: -; v_gene: TRBV4-1; CDR3nt: TGCGCCAGCAGCCAAGATGGCAGAGAAGCTTTCTTT; CDR3aa: CASSQDGREAFF
abundance: -; j_gene: TRBJ1-2; d_gene: TRBD1; v_gene: TRBV6-5; CDR3nt: TGTGCCAGCAGTTCTCTCCGGGACAGAAGTGGCTACACCTTC; CDR3aa: CASSSLRDRSGYTF